Following are 5 T cell receptor beta chains from one sample sequenced in a study of cytomegalovirus exposure and HLA in healthy donors. PCR amplification relied on 60 Vbeta primers (plus 13 Jbeta primers). TCRdb's table, derived via immunoSEQ multiplex PCR, lists solely in-frame clones and lacks some. The repertoire holds tens of thousands of clones, with around 80% as singletons. The material sequenced was PBMCs. These receptors originate from a man aged 25 to 45 in good health and CMV-seronegative.

The genes are TRBV11-3 and TRBJ2-5; 9 positions match TRBD2. The J segment lost 2 bases and the V segment lost 1 base, leaving 11 bases of the junction unmatched. This CDR3 region has 18 residues. Germline CDR1 SGHNT, CDR2 YENEEA. The CDR3 reads CASSLVLAGLNIQETQYF. The CDR3 DNA reads TGTGCCAGCAGCTTAGTACTAGCGGGTCTTAATATACAAGAGACCCAGTACTTC.

This chain joins TRBV5-6 and TRBJ1-2; D possibly corresponds to TRBD1 (6 bases). Germline lookup yields CDR1 SGHDT and CDR2 YYEEEE. The CDR3 is 14 amino acids. The V and J ends lost 5 bases and 4 bases respectively, with 15 bases between them. CDR3 in DNA: TGTGCCAGCAGTTCTGACAGGCGACCCTATGGCTACACCTTC. Its protein product is CASSSDRRPYGYTF.

The chain uses TRBV15 and TRBJ1-1; D call uncertain. V lost 1 base and J 4 bases, leaving 10 bases between the germline ends. The CDR3 covers 14 residues. The germline CDR1 and CDR2 sequences are LNHNV and YYDKDF (reference sequence). The CDR3 nucleotides read TGTGCCACCAGCAGAGCTATTTCGGGCACTGAAGCTTTCTTT. Translated, it gives CATSRAISGTEAFF.

The chain carries TRBV6-5 and TRBJ2-7; possibly TRBD2 for D (5 bases). The CDR3 is made up of 14 amino acids. Germline CDR1 reads MNHEY; CDR2 reads SVGAGI. The germline V and J ends were trimmed by 4 bases and 5 bases, with 15 bases remaining between them. As DNA, the CDR3 is TGTGCCAGCAGTTTAGCTGCCGGGAACAACGAGCAGTACTTC. This translates into CASSLAAGNNEQYF.

The chain couples TRBV10-3 to TRBJ1-1, with 7 bases matching TRBD1. CDR3 length equals 13 residues. The germline gives CDR1 ENHRY, CDR2 SYGVKD. The V segment lost 9 bases and the J segment 3 bases; nucleotides outside the gene matches: 7. CDR3 loop: CAIRFGTDTEAFF. The DNA of the CDR3 is TGTGCCATAAGATTCGGGACAGACACTGAAGCTTTCTTT.